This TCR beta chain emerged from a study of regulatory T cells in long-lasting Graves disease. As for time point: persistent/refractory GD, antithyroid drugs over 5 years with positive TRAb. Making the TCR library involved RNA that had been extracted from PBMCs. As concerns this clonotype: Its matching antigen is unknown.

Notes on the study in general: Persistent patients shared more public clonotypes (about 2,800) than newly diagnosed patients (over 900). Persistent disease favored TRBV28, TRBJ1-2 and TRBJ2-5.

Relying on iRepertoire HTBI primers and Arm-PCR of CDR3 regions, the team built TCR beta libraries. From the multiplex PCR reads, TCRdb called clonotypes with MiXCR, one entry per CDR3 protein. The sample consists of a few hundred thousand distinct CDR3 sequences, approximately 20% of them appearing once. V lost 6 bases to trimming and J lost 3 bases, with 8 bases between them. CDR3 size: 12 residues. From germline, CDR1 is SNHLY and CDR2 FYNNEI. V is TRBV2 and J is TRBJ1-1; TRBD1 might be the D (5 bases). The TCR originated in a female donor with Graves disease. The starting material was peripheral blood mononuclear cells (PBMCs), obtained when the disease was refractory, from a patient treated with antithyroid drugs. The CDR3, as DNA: TGTGCCAGCAGCGTGGGGGACACTGAAGCTTTCTTT. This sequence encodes CASSVGDTEAFF.